The next 4 T cell receptor beta chains were all read from a single sample in a study of cytomegalovirus exposure and HLA in healthy donors. 60 Vbeta and 13 Jbeta primers were used in PCR. Data came from immunoSEQ multiplex PCR; TCRdb stores just in-frame clones and leaves some out. The table shows around 180,000 clones, with roughly 78% occurring only once. Sequencing used PBMCs. These receptors were obtained from a middle-aged woman in good health and CMV-seronegative.

The chain links TRBV7-8 to TRBJ2-2, with TRBD1 matching 9 bases. J lost 3 bases, V lost 5 bases, and 7 bases had no gene match. Germline V CDR1 and CDR2: SGHVS, FQNEAQ. The CDR3 covers 16 residues. CDR3: CASSPDRGEYTGELFF. CDR3 in DNA: TGTGCCAGCAGCCCCGACAGGGGGGAGTACACCGGGGAGCTGTTTTTT.

The chain employs TRBV19 and TRBJ1-2, with 7 positions matching TRBD1. V shed 9 bases and J 0 bases; nucleotides not matched to a gene: 7. The germline V gene has CDR1 LNHDA and CDR2 SQIVND (reference sequence). The CDR3 runs to 14 residues. The CDR3 is CASQGQRPNYGYTF. CDR3 coding DNA: TGTGCCAGCCAGGGACAGCGACCTAACTATGGCTACACCTTC.

The chain couples TRBV5-1 to TRBJ2-6; tentative D call: TRBD2 (5 bases). The CDR3 has 16 amino acids. V lost 5 bases to trimming and J lost 2 bases, with 14 bases between them. Germline V CDR1 and CDR2: SGHRS, YFSETQ. The chain's CDR3 is CASSGKADPGANVLTF. The CDR3 region has the DNA TGCGCCAGCAGTGGTAAAGCGGATCCTGGGGCCAACGTCCTGACTTTC.

The V gene is TRBV30, the J gene TRBJ1-2; TRBD1 agrees at 9 bases. Germline-derived CDR1 and CDR2 are GTSNPN and SVGIG (reference sequence). There are 14 residues in the CDR3. V lost 3 bases to trimming and J lost 7 bases; unmatched junction nucleotides: 9. CDR3 amino acids: CAWRDEGQGGGYTF. The CDR3 nucleotides are TGTGCCTGGAGGGACGAGGGACAGGGTGGTGGCTACACCTTC.